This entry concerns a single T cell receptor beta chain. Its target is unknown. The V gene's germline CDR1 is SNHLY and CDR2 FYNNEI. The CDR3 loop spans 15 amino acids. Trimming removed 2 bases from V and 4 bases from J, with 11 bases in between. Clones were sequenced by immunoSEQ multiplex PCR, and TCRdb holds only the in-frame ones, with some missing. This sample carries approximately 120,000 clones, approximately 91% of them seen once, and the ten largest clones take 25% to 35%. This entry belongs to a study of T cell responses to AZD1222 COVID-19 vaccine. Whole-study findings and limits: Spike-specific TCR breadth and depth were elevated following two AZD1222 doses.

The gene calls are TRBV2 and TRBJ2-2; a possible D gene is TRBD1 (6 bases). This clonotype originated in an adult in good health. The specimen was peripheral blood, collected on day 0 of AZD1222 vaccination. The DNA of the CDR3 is TGTGCCAGCAGTGAAACAGGGATTAGCACCGGGGAGCTGTTTTTT. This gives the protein CASSETGISTGELFF.